The clone carrying this TCR beta chain was observed many times. The germline gives CDR1 DFQATT, CDR2 SNEGSKA (reference sequence). The ends lost 5 bases at V and 7 bases at J; junction bases unmatched: 8. This CDR3 comprises 15 residues. These data belong to a study of neurological immune-mediated disorders. A total of 2 million PBMCs stored at -80 degrees C provided the unsorted libraries. TCRdb used MiXCR to reprocess the 5' RACE reads, holding one entry per CDR3 protein. Of approximately 130,000 distinct CDR3 sequences listed, roughly 3.2% are singletons. The chain employs TRBV20-1 and TRBJ2-1, with 13 positions matching TRBD2. This receptor was identified in a woman in her 30s with multiple sclerosis. The specimen was PBMCs. CDR3 sequence: CSADGGLAGMNEQFF. The CDR3 DNA reads TGCAGTGCTGACGGGGGACTAGCGGGAATGAATGAGCAGTTCTTC.